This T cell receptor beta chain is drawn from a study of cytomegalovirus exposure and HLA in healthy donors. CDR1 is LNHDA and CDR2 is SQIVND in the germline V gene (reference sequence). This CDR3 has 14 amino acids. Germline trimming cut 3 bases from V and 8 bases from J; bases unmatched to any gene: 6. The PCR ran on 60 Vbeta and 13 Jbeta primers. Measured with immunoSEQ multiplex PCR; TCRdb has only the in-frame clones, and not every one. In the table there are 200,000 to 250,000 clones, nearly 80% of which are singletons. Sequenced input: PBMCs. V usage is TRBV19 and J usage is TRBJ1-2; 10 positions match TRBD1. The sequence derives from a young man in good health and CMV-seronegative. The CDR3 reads CASSIAPGQGGYTF. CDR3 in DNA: TGTGCCAGTAGTATCGCCCCGGGACAGGGGGGCTACACCTTC.